These 26 T cell receptor beta chains share one sample of origin, sequenced in a study of cytomegalovirus exposure and HLA in healthy donors. The PCR was carried out with 60 Vbeta primers and 13 Jbeta primers. TCRdb's copy holds only in-frame clones and misses some; the assay was immunoSEQ multiplex PCR. The table lists approximately 100,000 clones, more than 60% of them singletons. What was sequenced was PBMCs. The receptors derive from a man under 40 in good health and CMV-seronegative.

As to this clone: Other DNA sequences in the same sample also yield this CDR3. The chain recombines TRBV6-1 with TRBJ2-7, with D perhaps matching TRBD1 (5 bases). Trimming left V 0 bases short and J 4 bases short, with 10 bases between. Germline CDR1 is MNHNS and CDR2 is SASEGT. The CDR3 is made up of 14 amino acids. This CDR3 is CASSEAGRVYEQYF. For the CDR3, the DNA is TGTGCCAGCAGTGAAGCGGGCAGGGTGTACGAGCAGTACTTC.

The chain uses TRBV5-1 and TRBJ2-3; 8 nucleotides match TRBD2. V lost 0 bases to trimming and J lost 4 bases; unmatched junction nucleotides: 7. This CDR3 has 16 residues. Germline V gene data show CDR1 as SGHRS and CDR2 as YFSETQ. In DNA form, the CDR3 reads TGCGCCAGCAGCTTGGTGACTAGCGTGGGCCCAGATACGCAGTATTTT. Encoded protein: CASSLVTSVGPDTQYF.

The chain carries TRBV30 and TRBJ2-5, with a possible D match to TRBD1 (7 bases). The better agreement between TRBJ2-7 and the DNA end casts doubt on the J call. Germline CDR1 and CDR2: GTSNPN and SVGIG (reference sequence). CDR3 size: 15 residues. The CDR3 nucleotides are TGTGCCTGGAGGATGACAGGGAGGTCCTACTACGAGCAGTACTTC. Its translation: CAWRMTGRSYYEQYF.

The chain is built from TRBV6-5 and TRBJ1-1; a possible D gene is TRBD1 (6 bases). Germline loops: CDR1 MNHEY, CDR2 SVGAGI. This CDR3 is built from 15 residues. The V end lost 4 bases, the J end lost 6 bases, and 18 bases lay between the germline ends. The CDR3 nucleotides read TGTGCCAGCAGTTCTCAACAGGGTATGGGGGCTGAAGCTTTCTTT. It encodes CASSSQQGMGAEAFF.

The chain carries TRBV6-6 and TRBJ1-3; TRBD1 matches 7 bases. From germline, CDR1 is MNHNY and CDR2 SVGAGI (reference sequence). V dropped 1 base and J dropped 3; count of bases not matched to a gene: 0. The CDR3 contains 14 residues. CDR3: CASSYYRGGNTIYF. The CDR3 DNA follows: TGTGCCAGCAGTTACTACAGGGGTGGAAACACCATATATTTT.

The J gene is TRBJ2-3, the V gene TRBV5-1, with TRBD2 matching 13 bases. This CDR3 is built from 17 residues. V was clipped by 4 bases and J by 4 bases; unmatched bases: 9. The germline CDR1 and CDR2 sequences are SGHRS and YFSETQ. DNA for the CDR3: TGCGCCAGCAGCAACGGACCCGGGACTAGCGGGGCAGATACGCAGTATTTT. Protein sequence: CASSNGPGTSGADTQYF. The full variable domain, completed using reference TRBV5-1 and TRBJ2-3, is KAGVTQTPRYLIKTRGQQVTLSCSPISGHRSVSWYQQTPGQGLQFLFEYFSETQRNKGNFPGRFSGRQFSNSRSEMNVSTLELGDSALYLCASSNGPGTSGADTQYFGPGTRLTVL.

V is TRBV19 and J is TRBJ2-3; 11 bases match TRBD2. J lost 5 bases, V lost 10 bases, and 17 bases had no gene match. The CDR3 sequence is 17 residues long. CDR1 LNHDA and CDR2 SQIVND come from the germline V gene (reference sequence). The CDR3 region is CATRSEASGGPGDTQYF. The CDR3, as DNA: TGTGCCACCCGAAGCGAGGCTAGCGGGGGGCCGGGAGATACGCAGTATTTT.

The chain joins TRBV9 to TRBJ2-5; D might be TRBD1 (5 bases). The J call may be mistaken, given a closer DNA end match to TRBJ2-7. CDR1 SGDLS and CDR2 YYNGEE come from the germline V gene. This CDR3 has 12 residues. The CDR3 nucleotides are TGTGCCAGCAGCGTAGGGGGCGACGAGCAGTACTTC. It is translated as CASSVGGDEQYF.

The gene calls are TRBV4-1 and TRBJ2-5, with TRBD2 identical over 10 bases. Per the germline V gene, CDR1 is MGHRA and CDR2 is YSYEKL. The V gene end was trimmed by 1 base and the J gene end by 4 bases; junction bases not matched to a gene: 3. The CDR3 has 15 amino acids. CDR3 region: CASSQGAGGPETQYF. The DNA of the CDR3 is TGCGCCAGCAGCCAAGGAGCGGGAGGGCCAGAGACCCAGTACTTC.

The chain recombines TRBV9 with TRBJ2-3; TRBD2 matches 8 bases. The germline gives CDR1 SGDLS, CDR2 YYNGEE. With V trimmed by 4 bases and J by 5 bases, 12 bases remained unmatched. CDR3 length: 16 residues. For the CDR3, the DNA is TGTGCCAGCAGCACCCCGGTCGGGGGGGGCATAGATACGCAGTATTTT. The encoded protein is CASSTPVGGGIDTQYF.

This clone was observed a few times. The chain carries TRBV5-1 and TRBJ2-2; 8 positions agree with TRBD2. The CDR3 runs 16 residues. V gave up 3 bases and J gave up 6 bases; unmatched junction bases: 10. Germline loops: CDR1 SGHRS, CDR2 YFSETQ. CDR3 sequence reads: CASSSSSGAGPGELFF. DNA for the CDR3: TGCGCCAGCAGCTCTAGTAGCGGGGCGGGACCCGGGGAGCTGTTTTTT.

This clone showed up just a few times. CDR3 amino acids: CASSFGQGREQYF. The CDR3 nucleotides read TGTGCCAGCAGTTTCGGGCAAGGGAGGGAGCAGTACTTC. The chain has TRBV28 and TRBJ2-5, with 7 bases aligning to TRBD2. From germline, CDR1 is MDHEN and CDR2 SYDVKM. Trimming cost V 3 bases and J 11 bases; bases outside gene matches: 9. CDR3 length: 13 residues. The entire variable domain, with the rest obtained from reference TRBV28 and TRBJ2-5, is as follows: DVKVTQSSRYLVKRTGEKVFLECVQDMDHENMFWYRQDPGLGLRLIYFSYDVKMKEKGDIPEGYSVSREKKERFSLILESASTNQTSMYLCASSFGQGREQYFGPGTRLLVL.

CDR3 amino acids: CASSQDWTSGAGGEQFF. The CDR3 nucleotides are TGCGCCAGCAGCCAAGATTGGACTAGCGGGGCGGGTGGTGAGCAGTTCTTC. This chain uses TRBV4-3 with TRBJ2-1; 12 bases are a match to TRBD2. Germline lookup yields CDR1 LGHNA and CDR2 YSLEER. The CDR3 length is 17 residues. The V and J ends lost 0 bases and 9 bases, in that order; junction bases with no gene match: 9.

The V and J genes are TRBV10-1 and TRBJ2-1; 7 nucleotides match TRBD1. The V segment lost 0 bases and the J segment 10 bases; nucleotides outside the gene matches: 9. The CDR3 is 15 amino acids. Germline CDR1 reads WNHNN; CDR2 reads SYGVQD (reference sequence). The CDR3 sequence: CASSESPNRGREQFF. The CDR3 DNA reads TGCGCCAGCAGTGAGTCGCCTAACAGGGGACGAGAGCAGTTCTTC.

The V and J genes are TRBV7-2 and TRBJ1-1, with D tentatively TRBD1 (6 bases). Trimming cost V 4 bases and J 2 bases, with 11 bases left between them. The CDR3 consists of 14 residues. Germline V CDR1 and CDR2: SGHTA, FQGNSA. CDR3 amino acids: CASSSTGSNTEAFF. CDR3 DNA sequence: TGTGCCAGCAGCTCCACAGGGTCAAACACTGAAGCTTTCTTT.

The V gene is TRBV6-5, the J gene TRBJ2-7; weak D call: TRBD1 (6 bases). The CDR3 runs to 16 residues. Germline CDR1 MNHEY, CDR2 SVGAGI. Trimming stripped 0 bases from V and 3 bases from J, with 15 bases between. DNA for the CDR3: TGTGCCAGCAGTTACTCGATTGCAGGGGAAGGCTACGAGCAGTACTTC. Protein sequence: CASSYSIAGEGYEQYF.

The J gene is TRBJ2-1, the V gene TRBV2, with D uncertain. The V gene lost 8 bases and the J gene lost 6 bases, with 8 bases spanning the gap. The CDR3 length is 11 residues. Germline assignment: CDR1 SNHLY and CDR2 FYNNEI. The CDR3 nucleotides are TGTGCCAGCCCCGAAGCCAATGAGCAGTTCTTC. It encodes CASPEANEQFF. Full variable domain (outside the CDR3, taken from reference TRBV2 and TRBJ2-1): EPEVTQTPSHQVTQMGQEVILRCVPISNHLYFYWYRQILGQKVEFLVSFYNNEISEKSEIFDDQFSVERPDGSNFTLKIRSTKLEDSAMYFCASPEANEQFFGPGTRLTVL.

This rearrangement joins TRBV19 to TRBJ2-4; 8 bases align to TRBD2. Germline lookup yields CDR1 LNHDA and CDR2 SQIVND (reference sequence). CDR3 size: 18 residues. Trimming cost V 3 bases and J 3 bases; bases outside gene matches: 13. Written as DNA, the CDR3 is TGTGCCAGTAGTATTTGGGTCGGCGGGGGGATGGGCAAAAACATTCAGTACTTC. This translates into CASSIWVGGGMGKNIQYF.

V is TRBV7-3 and J is TRBJ2-2; TRBD2 is a possible D gene (5 bases). Germline CDR1 reads SGHTA; CDR2 reads FQGTGA. This CDR3 comprises 13 residues. V was pared by 5 bases and J by 5 bases, with 9 bases between. The CDR3 bases are TGTGCCAGCAGCGGCGGGCCTACCGGGGAGCTGTTTTTT. Amino acid sequence: CASSGGPTGELFF.

This clone was detected once. The V and J genes are TRBV11-3 and TRBJ2-1; perhaps TRBD1 as D (6 bases). CDR3 length: 13 amino acids. V lost 6 bases to trimming and J lost 4 bases, with 10 bases between them. Germline V gene lookup returns CDR1 SGHNT and CDR2 YENEEA. For the CDR3, the DNA is TGTGCCAGCAGTCGAGGACAGTACAATGAGCAGTTCTTC. The encoded protein is CASSRGQYNEQFF.

This sequence joins TRBV6-6 and TRBJ2-6; D call uncertain. Germline CDR1 is MNHNY and CDR2 is SVGAGI (reference sequence). The CDR3 runs to 16 residues. Trimming took 0 bases from V and 0 from J, leaving 6 bases between them. CDR3 coding DNA: TGTGCCAGCAGTTACTCTGGGCTCTCTGGGGCCAACGTCCTGACTTTC. It yields the protein CASSYSGLSGANVLTF.

V is TRBV19 and J is TRBJ1-6; D gene uncertain. The CDR3 runs to 17 residues. V lost 3 bases to trimming and J lost 8 bases, with 20 bases between them. Germline-derived CDR1 and CDR2 are LNHDA and SQIVND (reference sequence). This CDR3 reads CASSILSAARRYSPLHF. CDR3 DNA: TGTGCCAGTAGTATTTTGTCGGCAGCTCGGAGGTATTCACCCCTCCACTTT.

The chain is built from TRBV9 and TRBJ2-7; 10 positions match TRBD2. Germline CDR1 and CDR2: SGDLS and YYNGEE. The trim removed 5 bases at V and 0 bases at J, leaving 2 bases unmatched. This CDR3 region has 14 residues. CDR3 in amino acids: CASSIAGGSYEQYF. For the CDR3, the DNA is TGTGCCAGCAGTATAGCGGGGGGCTCCTACGAGCAGTACTTC.

A word on this clone: Because it lacks the conserved phenylalanine or tryptophan at the end, this CDR3 is likely a read error. No DNA is shown, since the ends of the CDR3 on it are uncertain; the CDR3 is the one TCRdb lists. V usage is TRBV11-3 and J usage is TRBJ2-3; TRBD1 was called by the table and not checked on the DNA. Germline V CDR1 and CDR2: SGHNT, YENEEA. The CDR3 extends over 10 residues, inclusive of both ends. This CDR3 reads CASSLNRIGI.

This clone is a singleton in its sample. The CDR3 here is CASSQGSNSGANVLTF. The DNA of the CDR3 is TGTGCCAGCAGCCAAGGAAGCAACTCTGGGGCCAACGTCCTGACTTTC. The chain joins TRBV14 to TRBJ2-6; D uncertain. The V gene's germline CDR1 is SGHDN and CDR2 FVKESK. The ends were cut back, 1 base at V and 0 bases at J, with 7 bases in the middle. The CDR3 consists of 16 residues.

The J gene is TRBJ2-1, the V gene TRBV18; 12 positions match TRBD2. V was clipped by 2 bases and J by 7 bases; unmatched bases: 3. The CDR3 contains 15 residues. CDR1 and CDR2 from the germline V gene are KGHSH and LQKENI. DNA for the CDR3: TGTGCCAGCTCACCAACTAGCGGGAGGTTGAATGAGCAGTTCTTC. Protein sequence: CASSPTSGRLNEQFF.